These 15 T cell receptor beta chains share one sample of origin, sequenced in a study of blood T cell repertoires in COVID-19. TCRdb keeps only in-frame clones here, not all; method: immunoSEQ multiplex PCR. Of about 140,000 clones in the sample, roughly 85% were seen once. Sequenced sample: peripheral blood. The origin of the receptors is a man between 50 and 59 years old with acute or convalescent COVID-19.

J is TRBJ2-2 and V is TRBV7-2; no reliable D call. From germline, CDR1 is SGHTA and CDR2 FQGNSA. The CDR3 consists of 13 residues. Trimming took 5 bases from V and 6 from J, leaving 10 bases between them. CDR3 coding DNA: TGTGCCAGCAGCCCGAGACATCCCGGGGAGCTGTTTTTT. It translates to CASSPRHPGELFF.

J is TRBJ1-1 and V is TRBV9, with TRBD1 as a possible D gene (6 bases). Trimming shortened V by 3 bases and J by 0 bases, and 9 bases separated the two germline ends. Germline-derived CDR1 and CDR2 are SGDLS and YYNGEE. The CDR3 covers 14 residues. The CDR3 here is CASSAGQLNTEAFF. The CDR3 nucleotides are TGTGCCAGCAGCGCCGGACAGCTGAACACTGAAGCTTTCTTT. The whole variable domain, remainder taken from reference TRBV9 and TRBJ1-1, is DSGVTQTPKHLITATGQRVTLRCSPRSGDLSVYWYQQSLDQGLQFLIQYYNGEERAKGNILERFSAQQFPDLHSELNLSSLELGDSALYFCASSAGQLNTEAFFGQGTRLTVV.

The chain uses TRBV12-5 and TRBJ1-5, with 8 nucleotides matching TRBD1. This CDR3 has 15 amino acids. Germline V gene sequence: CDR1 LGHNT, CDR2 FRNRAP. The trim removed 6 bases at V and 0 bases at J, leaving 4 bases unmatched. CDR3 protein: CASGYTGGSNQPQHF. The CDR3 DNA reads as TGTGCTAGTGGCTACACAGGGGGTAGCAATCAGCCCCAGCATTTT. Looking up the rest from reference TRBV12-5 and TRBJ1-5 gives the full variable domain: DARVTQTPRHKVTEMGQEVTMRCQPILGHNTVFWYRQTMMQGLELLAYFRNRAPLDDSGMPKDRFSAEMPDATLATLKIQPSEPRDSAVYFCASGYTGGSNQPQHFGDGTRLSIL.

The V call is TRBV6-2 or TRBV6-3, the J call TRBJ2-1, with D perhaps matching TRBD2 (7 bases). V gave up 3 bases and J gave up 2 bases, with 11 bases separating them. Germline CDR1 is MNHEY and CDR2 is SVGEGT. CDR3 length: 15 residues. The chain's CDR3 is CASSYRGAAYNEQFF. DNA of the CDR3: TGTGCCAGCAGTTATCGGGGGGCCGCCTACAATGAGCAGTTCTTC.

This clone has more than one count but fewer than ten. The chain uses TRBV4-1 and TRBJ2-7; the D gene is possibly TRBD1 (5 bases). Trimming removed 0 bases at V and 3 bases at J, with 9 bases between. The CDR3 consists of 14 residues. Germline lookup yields CDR1 MGHRA and CDR2 YSYEKL. As DNA, the CDR3 is TGCGCCAGCAGCCAAGAGTTCACAGGCTACGAGCAGTACTTC. Protein product: CASSQEFTGYEQYF.

The genes are TRBV6-5 and TRBJ1-2, with 7 bases aligning to TRBD1. Germline lookup yields CDR1 MNHEY and CDR2 SVGAGI. This CDR3 spans 15 amino acids. Losses at the gene ends were 4 bases for V and 4 bases for J; bases not matched to a gene: 9. In nucleotides, the CDR3 is TGTGCCAGCAGTTTTGAGGGGGCACTTTCCTATGGCTACACCTTC. The encoded protein is CASSFEGALSYGYTF.

The chain carries TRBV19 and TRBJ2-2; tentatively, D is TRBD1 (5 bases). Germline assignment: CDR1 LNHDA and CDR2 SQIVND (reference sequence). V was trimmed by 10 bases and J by 5 bases, leaving 20 bases between them. This CDR3 has 15 amino acids. CDR3: CATRKGLGITGELFF. The CDR3 DNA reads as TGTGCCACAAGAAAGGGGTTGGGGATAACCGGGGAGCTGTTTTTT.

This rearrangement joins TRBV6-5 to TRBJ1-1; a weak D match, TRBD1 (5 bases). V was cut by 10 bases and J by 0 bases, with 12 bases left in between. The CDR3 consists of 13 residues. Per the germline V gene, CDR1 is MNHEY and CDR2 is SVGAGI. CDR3 DNA sequence: TGTGCCACCAGAGGGGATATGAACACTGAAGCTTTCTTT. Protein sequence: CATRGDMNTEAFF.

This clone was found once. V is TRBV5-1 and J is TRBJ1-1; D not resolved. V lost 7 bases to trimming and J lost 3 bases, with 13 bases between them. From germline, CDR1 is SGHRS and CDR2 YFSETQ. The CDR3 consists of 13 residues. The CDR3: CASRPSGDTEAFF. In DNA form, the CDR3 reads TGCGCCAGCCGCCCTTCGGGTGACACTGAAGCTTTCTTT.

The chain links TRBV28 to TRBJ2-1, with 7 bases aligning to TRBD2. Looked up from germline, CDR1 is MDHEN and CDR2 is SYDVKM. The CDR3 contains 15 residues. V trimming: 8 bases; J trimming: 10 bases; junction bases outside the gene matches: 17. The CDR3 sequence is CASPPSGRERREQFF. DNA for the CDR3: TGTGCCAGCCCCCCATCGGGGCGGGAGCGTAGAGAGCAGTTCTTC. The whole variable domain, remainder taken from reference TRBV28 and TRBJ2-1, is DVKVTQSSRYLVKRTGEKVFLECVQDMDHENMFWYRQDPGLGLRLIYFSYDVKMKEKGDIPEGYSVSREKKERFSLILESASTNQTSMYLCASPPSGRERREQFFGPGTRLTVL.

CDR3 sequence (DNA): TGTGCCAGCAGCCAAGAGGGCTACCCCTACAATGAGCAGTTCTTC. Its translation is CASSQEGYPYNEQFF. The chain recombines TRBV4-2 with TRBJ2-1; D unclear. There are 15 residues in the CDR3. Germline CDR1 and CDR2: LGHNA and YNFKEQ. V was clipped by 0 bases and J by 2 bases, with 8 bases between them.

J is TRBJ2-7 and V is TRBV7-2, with D perhaps TRBD1 (6 bases). Trimming removed 2 bases at V and 3 bases at J, with 26 bases between. Germline-derived CDR1 and CDR2 are SGHTA and FQGNSA. CDR3 length: 19 amino acids. Here the CDR3 DNA reads TGTGCCAGCAGCTTAAGGAGACCAGTGGCAGGGGTGTCGGTCTACGAGCAGTACTTC. Its translation is CASSLRRPVAGVSVYEQYF.

The chain is built from TRBV10-3 and TRBJ1-4, with 9 bases that match TRBD1. CDR3 length: 15 residues. Germline CDR1 reads ENHRY; CDR2 reads SYGVKD. V dropped 6 bases and J dropped 7; count of bases not matched to a gene: 9. The CDR3 region is CAISPNLGQGEKLFF. The DNA for the CDR3 is TGTGCCATCAGCCCCAACTTGGGACAGGGTGAAAAACTGTTTTTT.

The genes are TRBV4-2 and TRBJ2-3; D is possibly TRBD2 (5 bases). Trimming took off 0 bases at V and 2 bases at J, with 21 bases between the two ends. CDR1 LGHNA and CDR2 YNFKEQ come from the germline V gene. The CDR3 is 19 residues long. The CDR3 nucleotides are TGTGCCAGCAGCCAAGAATCCATCCCAGGAAGAGGGTCCACAGATACGCAGTATTTT. This codes for CASSQESIPGRGSTDTQYF.

For the CDR3, the DNA is TGTGCCAGCAGCTTAGGTGGGGGGGCCTCCTACGAGCAGTACTTC. Encoded protein: CASSLGGGASYEQYF. J is TRBJ2-7 and V is TRBV11-2; weak D call: TRBD2 (7 bases). V lost 1 base and J lost 0, with 10 bases in between. Germline V gene lookup returns CDR1 SGHAT and CDR2 FQNNGV. The CDR3 totals 15 residues.